The 2 T cell receptor beta chains below were found in one sample sequenced in a study of blood T cell repertoires in COVID-19. Method: immunoSEQ multiplex PCR; TCRdb's copy keeps in-frame clones and lacks some. Altogether approximately 500,000 clones are present, less than 90% being singletons, with the ten largest covering under 8.5%. Source material: peripheral blood. All receptors derive from a woman in her fifties or sixties with COVID-19, enrolled during active disease.

The V gene is TRBV9, the J gene TRBJ2-2; 8 bases match TRBD2. The CDR3 has 16 residues. The ends lost 0 bases at V and 7 bases at J; junction bases unmatched: 8. Germline assignment: CDR1 SGDLS and CDR2 YYNGEE. Here the CDR3 DNA reads TGTGCCAGCAGCGTAGACGCGGGGGGCCTCCTCGGGGAGCTGTTTTTT. Translation: CASSVDAGGLLGELFF. Based on the CDR3 plus reference TRBV9 and TRBJ2-2, the full variable domain is DSGVTQTPKHLITATGQRVTLRCSPRSGDLSVYWYQQSLDQGLQFLIQYYNGEERAKGNILERFSAQQFPDLHSELNLSSLELGDSALYFCASSVDAGGLLGELFFGEGSRLTVL.

The V call is TRBV19, the J call TRBJ1-5; TRBD1 is a possible D gene (5 bases). Trimming removed 4 bases from V and 7 bases from J, with 11 bases in between. Germline V gene sequence: CDR1 LNHDA, CDR2 SQIVND (reference sequence). The CDR3 runs to 13 residues. The CDR3 nucleotides read TGTGCCAGTAGTAATGGGGGGGAACAGCCCCAGCATTTT. This codes for CASSNGGEQPQHF.